The 8 T cell receptor beta chains in this list originate from one sample, sequenced in a study of shared clonotypes between healthy human individuals. The method was immunoSEQ multiplex PCR; TCRdb's version includes in-frame clones alone and lacks a portion of them. The sample carries about 1.9 million clones, 90% to 95% recorded once. Naive CD8 cells comprised CD45RO-negative, CCR7-positively selected cells, excluding terminally differentiated effector memory CD45RA+ cells. The sequenced sample was naive CD8+ T cells from PBMCs. The receptor source for this set is a man younger than 30 in good health. Some clones in this sample may be carry-over from other donors' samples.

Remarks on this clone: Other DNA sequences in the sample encode the same CDR3. The chain joins TRBV4-1 to TRBJ2-7; D could derive from TRBD1 or TRBD2 (5 bases each). CDR1 MGHRA and CDR2 YSYEKL come from the germline V gene. This CDR3 is built from 14 residues. With 3 bases removed from V and 2 bases from J, the gap between germline ends came to 11 bases. The CDR3 DNA follows: TGCGCCAGCAGCCAGGTGGGACCGGCCTACGAGCAGTACTTC. Protein sequence: CASSQVGPAYEQYF.

The V gene is TRBV10-3, the J gene TRBJ2-7; 10 positions match TRBD1. After removal of 10 bases from V and 2 bases from J, the junction contained 5 bases not matched to a gene. The CDR3 extends over 13 amino acids. Per the germline V gene, CDR1 is ENHRY and CDR2 is SYGVKD. CDR3 DNA sequence: TGTGCCAGCCGGGACAGGGGAACCTACGAGCAGTACTTC. Translation gives CASRDRGTYEQYF.

V is TRBV27 and J is TRBJ1-5, with D possibly being TRBD1 (6 bases). V was cut by 2 bases and J by 5 bases, with 10 bases left in between. Germline loops: CDR1 MNHEY, CDR2 SMNVEV (reference sequence). This CDR3 comprises 14 residues. The CDR3 protein is CASSLKGGYQPQHF. Written as DNA, the CDR3 is TGTGCCAGCAGTTTAAAGGGGGGGTATCAGCCCCAGCATTTT.

The J gene is TRBJ1-2, the V gene TRBV25-1, with TRBD1 identical over 7 bases. With 6 bases clipped from V and 8 bases from J, the junction kept 15 bases outside the gene matches. The germline V gene has CDR1 MGHDK and CDR2 SYGVNS. CDR3 length: 15 amino acids. The CDR3 loop reads CASSAHGDSLMGYTF. The CDR3 region has the DNA TGTGCCAGCAGCGCCCACGGGGACAGTCTCATGGGCTACACCTTC.

This chain uses TRBV7-9 with TRBJ2-5; D is tentatively TRBD1 or TRBD2 (5 bases each). Germline V gene data show CDR1 as SEHNR and CDR2 as FQNEAQ (reference sequence). This CDR3 spans 16 amino acids. The germline V and J ends were trimmed by 4 bases and 3 bases, with 18 bases remaining between them. The CDR3 bases are TGTGCCAGCAGCTCGAGAGCCGGGACGGTAGAAGAGACCCAGTACTTC. Protein: CASSSRAGTVEETQYF. The full variable domain, in which reference TRBV7-9 and TRBJ2-5 provide the parts outside the CDR3, is DTGVSQNPRHKITKRGQNVTFRCDPISEHNRLYWYRQTLGQGPEFLTYFQNEAQLEKSRLLSDRFSAERPKGSFSTLEIQRTEQGDSAMYLCASSSRAGTVEETQYFGPGTRLLVL.

The chain couples TRBV6-1 to TRBJ1-2; tentative D call: TRBD1 (5 bases). Trimming stripped 6 bases from V and 4 bases from J, with 12 bases between. The CDR3 loop spans 13 amino acids. Germline V gene data show CDR1 as MNHNS and CDR2 as SASEGT. The DNA of the CDR3 is TGTGCCAGCAGGCCCCGGGACTCCTATGGCTACACCTTC. Protein: CASRPRDSYGYTF.

The chain carries TRBV28 and TRBJ1-5; D possibly corresponds to TRBD1 (6 bases). The CDR3 is 16 amino acids. V shed 5 bases and J shed 5 bases, with 19 bases lying between them. Looked up from germline, CDR1 is MDHEN and CDR2 is SYDVKM. As DNA, the CDR3 is TGTGCCAGCAGTCTGAGGGGTGGGGGCTCTTATCAGCCCCAGCATTTT. Translation: CASSLRGGGSYQPQHF.

Written as DNA, the CDR3 is TGTGCCAGAAGCTTTCCCGGGACTAGCGGGAGCTACGAGCAGTACTTC. It encodes CARSFPGTSGSYEQYF. The chain couples TRBV5-3 to TRBJ2-7, with 14 nucleotides matching TRBD2. TRBV5-3 is marked as an open reading frame, function uncertain. There are 16 residues in the CDR3. Trimming cost V 2 bases and J 3 bases; bases outside gene matches: 4.